This paragraph covers one T cell receptor beta chain sequence. Its antigen is as yet unknown. Only Caucasian adults living in Nashville, Tennessee served as donors. CDR1 is SGHTA and CDR2 is FQGTGA in the germline V gene. This CDR3 region has 13 residues. The J segment lost 5 bases and the V segment lost 5 bases, leaving 5 bases of the junction unmatched. The study ran the assay at deep level. The data were produced by immunoSEQ multiplex PCR, yet TCRdb's version contains in-frame clones alone and is incomplete. The sample holds around 940,000 clones; 76% are singletons and the top ten take roughly 1.5%. These data are taken from a study of shared clonotypes between healthy human individuals. Study conclusions and caveats: Rarefaction showed sorted-subset sequencing was incomplete despite large depth. Generation probability values for non-shared clonotypes were lower than those for clonotypes shared by all four donors.

This sequence originates from a man between 18 and 35 years old in good health. The gene calls are TRBV7-3 and TRBJ2-5; 7 bases map to TRBD1. Sequencing was carried out using memory CD4+ T cells sorted from blood. Subset meaning: CD45RA-negative fraction. CDR3 in amino acids: CASSARRGETQYF. DNA for the CDR3: TGTGCCAGCAGCGCACGCAGGGGGGAGACCCAGTACTTC.